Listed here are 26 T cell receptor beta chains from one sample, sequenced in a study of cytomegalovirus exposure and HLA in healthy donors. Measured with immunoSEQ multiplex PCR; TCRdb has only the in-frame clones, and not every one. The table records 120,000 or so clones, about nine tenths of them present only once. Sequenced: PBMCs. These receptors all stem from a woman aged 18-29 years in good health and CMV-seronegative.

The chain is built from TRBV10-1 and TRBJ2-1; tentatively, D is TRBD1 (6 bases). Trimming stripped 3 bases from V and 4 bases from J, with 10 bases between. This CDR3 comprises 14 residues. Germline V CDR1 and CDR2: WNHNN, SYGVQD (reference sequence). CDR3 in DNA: TGCGCCAGCAGTGACCTCGGGACATACAATGAGCAGTTCTTC. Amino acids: CASSDLGTYNEQFF.

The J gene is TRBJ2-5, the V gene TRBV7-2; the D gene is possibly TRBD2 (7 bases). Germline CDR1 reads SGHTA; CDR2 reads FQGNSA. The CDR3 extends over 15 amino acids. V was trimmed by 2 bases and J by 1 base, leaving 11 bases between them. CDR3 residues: CASSLYRGAQETQYF. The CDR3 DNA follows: TGTGCCAGCAGCTTATATCGGGGGGCCCAAGAGACCCAGTACTTC.

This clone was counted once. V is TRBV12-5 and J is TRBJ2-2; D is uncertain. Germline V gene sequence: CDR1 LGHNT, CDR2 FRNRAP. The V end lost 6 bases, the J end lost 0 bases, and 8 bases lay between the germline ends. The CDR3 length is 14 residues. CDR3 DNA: TGTGCTAGTGGCTTCCTAGCGAACACCGGGGAGCTGTTTTTT. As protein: CASGFLANTGELFF.

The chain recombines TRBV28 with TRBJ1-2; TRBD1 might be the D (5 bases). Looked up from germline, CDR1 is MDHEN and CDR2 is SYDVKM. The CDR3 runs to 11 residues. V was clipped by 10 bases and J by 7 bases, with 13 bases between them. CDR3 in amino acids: CATGAGSGYTF. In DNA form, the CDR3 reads TGTGCCACTGGGGCCGGGAGTGGCTACACCTTC.

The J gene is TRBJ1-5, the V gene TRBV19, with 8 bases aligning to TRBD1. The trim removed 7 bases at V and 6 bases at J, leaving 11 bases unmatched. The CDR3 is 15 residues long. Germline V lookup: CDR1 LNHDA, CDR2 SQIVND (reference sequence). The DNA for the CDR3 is TGTGCCAGTAAACCGGGACAGGTTCGTGGTCAGCCCCAGCATTTT. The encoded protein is CASKPGQVRGQPQHF. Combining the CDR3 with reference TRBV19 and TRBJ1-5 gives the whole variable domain DGGITQSPKYLFRKEGQNVTLSCEQNLNHDAMYWYRQDPGQGLRLIYYSQIVNDFQKGDIAEGYSVSREKKESFPLTVTSAQKNPTAFYLCASKPGQVRGQPQHFGDGTRLSIL.

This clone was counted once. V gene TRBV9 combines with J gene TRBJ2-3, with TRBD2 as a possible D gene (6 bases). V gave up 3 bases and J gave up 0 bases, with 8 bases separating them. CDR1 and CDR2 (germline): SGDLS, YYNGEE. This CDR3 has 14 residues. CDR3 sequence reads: CASSGSGSTDTQYF. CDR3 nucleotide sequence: TGTGCCAGCAGCGGAAGCGGGAGCACAGATACGCAGTATTTT.

The CDR3 region is CASSEEGAGGTQYF. For the CDR3, the DNA is TGTGCCAGCAGTGAAGAGGGGGCCGGCGGGACCCAGTACTTC. The chain employs TRBV2 and TRBJ2-5, with 7 nucleotides matching TRBD1. J lost 7 bases, V lost 1 base, and 6 bases had no gene match. The CDR3 has 14 residues. Germline CDR1 SNHLY, CDR2 FYNNEI.

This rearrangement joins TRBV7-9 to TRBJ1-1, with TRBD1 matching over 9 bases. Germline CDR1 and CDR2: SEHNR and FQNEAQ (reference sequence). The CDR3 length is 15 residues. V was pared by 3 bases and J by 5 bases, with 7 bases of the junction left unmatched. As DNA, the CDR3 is TGTGCCAGCAGCTTTCCGGACAGGGGAGGAACTGAAGCTTTCTTT. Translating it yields CASSFPDRGGTEAFF. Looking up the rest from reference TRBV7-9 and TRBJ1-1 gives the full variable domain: DTGVSQNPRHKITKRGQNVTFRCDPISEHNRLYWYRQTLGQGPEFLTYFQNEAQLEKSRLLSDRFSAERPKGSFSTLEIQRTEQGDSAMYLCASSFPDRGGTEAFFGQGTRLTVV.

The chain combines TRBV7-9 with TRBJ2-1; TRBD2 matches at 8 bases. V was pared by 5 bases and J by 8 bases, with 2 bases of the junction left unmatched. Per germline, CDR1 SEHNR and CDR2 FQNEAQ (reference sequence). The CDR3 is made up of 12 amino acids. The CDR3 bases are TGTGCCAGCAGCAAACTAGCGGATGAGCAGTTCTTC. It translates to CASSKLADEQFF.

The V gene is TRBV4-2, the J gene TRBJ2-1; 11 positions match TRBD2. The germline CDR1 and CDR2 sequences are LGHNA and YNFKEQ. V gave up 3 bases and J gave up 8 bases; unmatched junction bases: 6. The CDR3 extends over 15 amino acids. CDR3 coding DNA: TGTGCCAGCAGCCATTTGGGACTAGCGGTCCATGAGCAGTTCTTC. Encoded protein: CASSHLGLAVHEQFF.

CDR3 sequence reads: CASSSISGRGRQETQYF. For the CDR3, the DNA is TGTGCCAGCAGCTCCATTAGCGGGAGGGGGCGACAAGAGACCCAGTACTTC. This chain uses TRBV11-2 with TRBJ2-5; 11 bases are shared with TRBD2. V shed 4 bases, J shed 2 bases, and the junction held 9 bases outside the gene matches. Germline V gene lookup returns CDR1 SGHAT and CDR2 FQNNGV. The CDR3 consists of 17 residues.

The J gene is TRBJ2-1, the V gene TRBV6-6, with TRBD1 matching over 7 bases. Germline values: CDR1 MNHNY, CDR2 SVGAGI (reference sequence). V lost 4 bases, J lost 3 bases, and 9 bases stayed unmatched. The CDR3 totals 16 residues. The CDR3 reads CASSFFGTEDYNEQFF. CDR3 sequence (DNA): TGTGCCAGCAGTTTTTTCGGGACAGAAGACTACAATGAGCAGTTCTTC.

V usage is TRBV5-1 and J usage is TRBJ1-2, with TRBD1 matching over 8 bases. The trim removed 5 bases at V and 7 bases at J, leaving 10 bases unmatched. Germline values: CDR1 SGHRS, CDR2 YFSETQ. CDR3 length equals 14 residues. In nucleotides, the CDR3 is TGCGCCAGCAGGGACCAGGGGGCGAACGGTGGCTACACCTTC. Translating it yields CASRDQGANGGYTF.

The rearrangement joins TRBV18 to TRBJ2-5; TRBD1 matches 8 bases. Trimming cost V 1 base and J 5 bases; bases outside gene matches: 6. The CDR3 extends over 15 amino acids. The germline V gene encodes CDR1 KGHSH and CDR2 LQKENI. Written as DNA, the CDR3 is TGTGCCAGCTCACCACGGGCGACAGGGGCGGAGACCCAGTACTTC. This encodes CASSPRATGAETQYF.

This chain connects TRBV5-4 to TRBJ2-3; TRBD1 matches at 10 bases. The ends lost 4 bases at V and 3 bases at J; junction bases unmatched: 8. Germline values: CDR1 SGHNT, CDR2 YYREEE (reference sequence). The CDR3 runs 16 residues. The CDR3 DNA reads TGTGCCAGCAGCCTGGATTTGGACAGGGGGACAGATACGCAGTATTTT. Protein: CASSLDLDRGTDTQYF.

The CDR3 nucleotides are TGTGCCCACCCCGGGACTCTCACAGATACGCAGTATTTT. It encodes CAHPGTLTDTQYF. This chain joins TRBV4-2 and TRBJ2-3; D is possibly TRBD2 (6 bases). The CDR3 is 13 amino acids. The germline V gene has CDR1 LGHNA and CDR2 YNFKEQ. Deletions cut 11 bases from V and 2 bases from J, with 14 bases between.

This chain's CDR3 is CASSRDRAGGYTF. The CDR3 coding sequence is TGCGCCAGCAGCCGGGACAGGGCGGGAGGCTACACCTTC. The chain recombines TRBV5-1 with TRBJ1-2; 9 nucleotides line up with TRBD1. The germline CDR1 and CDR2 sequences are SGHRS and YFSETQ. V shed 4 bases and J 8 bases; nucleotides not matched to a gene: 6. The CDR3 sequence is 13 residues long.

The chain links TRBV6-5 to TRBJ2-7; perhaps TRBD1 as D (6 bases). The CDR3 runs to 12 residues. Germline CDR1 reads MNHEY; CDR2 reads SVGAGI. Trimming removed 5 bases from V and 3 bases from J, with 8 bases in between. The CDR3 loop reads CASSRTVYEQYF. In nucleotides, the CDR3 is TGTGCCAGCAGTCGGACAGTCTACGAGCAGTACTTC.

The CDR3 reads CASSLELAGPYNEQFF. The CDR3 DNA reads as TGCGCCAGCAGCTTGGAACTAGCGGGCCCCTACAATGAGCAGTTCTTC. V and J are TRBV5-1 and TRBJ2-1; 9 bases agree with TRBD2. Trimming took 0 bases from V and 2 from J; bases not matched to a gene: 3. The CDR3 runs 16 residues. Germline V gene data show CDR1 as SGHRS and CDR2 as YFSETQ.

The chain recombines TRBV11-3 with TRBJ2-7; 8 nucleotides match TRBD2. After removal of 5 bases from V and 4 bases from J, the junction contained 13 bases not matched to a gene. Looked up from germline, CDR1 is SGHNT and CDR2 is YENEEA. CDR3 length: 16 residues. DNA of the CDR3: TGTGCCAGCAGCCCCCTTGGACAGCGGGAGAATTACGAGCAGTACTTC. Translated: CASSPLGQRENYEQYF.

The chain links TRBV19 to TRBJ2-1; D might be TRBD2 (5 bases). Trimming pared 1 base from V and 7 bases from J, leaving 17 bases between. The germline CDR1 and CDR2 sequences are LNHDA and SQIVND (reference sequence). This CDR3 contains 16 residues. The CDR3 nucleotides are TGTGCCAGTAGTATAGGGACCGGAGGCTTCTGGAATGAGCAGTTCTTC. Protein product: CASSIGTGGFWNEQFF.

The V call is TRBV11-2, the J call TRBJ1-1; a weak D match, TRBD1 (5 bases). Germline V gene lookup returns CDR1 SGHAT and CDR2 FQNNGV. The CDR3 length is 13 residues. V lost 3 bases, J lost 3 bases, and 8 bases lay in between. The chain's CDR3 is CASSFSRDTEAFF. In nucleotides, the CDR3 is TGTGCCAGCAGCTTTTCCAGGGACACTGAAGCTTTCTTT.

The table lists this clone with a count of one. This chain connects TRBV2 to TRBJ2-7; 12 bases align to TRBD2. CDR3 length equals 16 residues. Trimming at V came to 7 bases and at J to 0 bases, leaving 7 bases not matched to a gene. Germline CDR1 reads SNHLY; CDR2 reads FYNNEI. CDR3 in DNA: TGTGCCAGCACAGCCGCGGGACTAGCGGGCTCCTACGAGCAGTACTTC. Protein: CASTAAGLAGSYEQYF.

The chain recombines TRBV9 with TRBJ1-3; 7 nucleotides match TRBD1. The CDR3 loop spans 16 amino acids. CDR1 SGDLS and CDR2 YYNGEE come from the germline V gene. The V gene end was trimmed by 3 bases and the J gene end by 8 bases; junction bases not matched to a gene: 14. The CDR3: CASSAGWTSQGDTIYF. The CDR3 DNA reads TGTGCCAGCAGCGCGGGATGGACATCCCAGGGGGACACCATATATTTT.

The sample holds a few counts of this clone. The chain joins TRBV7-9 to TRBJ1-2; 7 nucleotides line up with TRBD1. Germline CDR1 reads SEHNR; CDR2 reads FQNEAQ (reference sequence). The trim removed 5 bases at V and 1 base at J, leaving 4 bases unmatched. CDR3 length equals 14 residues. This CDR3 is CASSVGQLNYGYTF. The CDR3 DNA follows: TGTGCCAGCAGCGTGGGACAGCTTAACTATGGCTACACCTTC.

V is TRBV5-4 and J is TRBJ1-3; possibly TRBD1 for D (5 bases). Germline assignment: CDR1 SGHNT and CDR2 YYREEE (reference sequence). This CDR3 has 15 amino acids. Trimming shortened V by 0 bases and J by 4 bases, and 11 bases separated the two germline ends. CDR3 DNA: TGTGCCAGCAGCTTGGACCAGGGTCGGGGAAACACCATATATTTT. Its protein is CASSLDQGRGNTIYF. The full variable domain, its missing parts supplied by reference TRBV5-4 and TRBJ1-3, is ETGVTQSPTHLIKTRGQQVTLRCSSQSGHNTVSWYQQALGQGPQFIFQYYREEENGRGNFPPRFSGLQFPNYSSELNVNALELDDSALYLCASSLDQGRGNTIYFGEGSWLTVV.